This TCR beta chain appears in the sequencing data of a study of PD-1 blockade in classical Hodgkin lymphoma. V was clipped by 7 bases and J by 2 bases, with 15 bases between them. This CDR3 has 13 amino acids. Per the germline V gene, CDR1 is SQVTM and CDR2 is ANQGSEA. Sequenced by immunoSEQ multiplex PCR; TCRdb stores in-frame clones only, minus some. The sample includes around 21,000 clones, roughly 90% seen only once; the top ten take roughly 0.43%. Documented time point: newly diagnosed, previously untreated cHL patient sample. Purification of CD4+ T cells from thawed PBMCs was performed via magnetic negative selection.

The sequenced sample consisted of CD4+ T cells from blood. The sequence came from a human donor with classical Hodgkin lymphoma. V and J are TRBV29-1 and TRBJ2-7; possible D gene TRBD1, 5 bases. CDR3 amino acids: CSGSQGPTYEQYF. The CDR3 coding sequence is TGCAGCGGGTCCCAGGGCCCGACCTACGAGCAGTACTTC.